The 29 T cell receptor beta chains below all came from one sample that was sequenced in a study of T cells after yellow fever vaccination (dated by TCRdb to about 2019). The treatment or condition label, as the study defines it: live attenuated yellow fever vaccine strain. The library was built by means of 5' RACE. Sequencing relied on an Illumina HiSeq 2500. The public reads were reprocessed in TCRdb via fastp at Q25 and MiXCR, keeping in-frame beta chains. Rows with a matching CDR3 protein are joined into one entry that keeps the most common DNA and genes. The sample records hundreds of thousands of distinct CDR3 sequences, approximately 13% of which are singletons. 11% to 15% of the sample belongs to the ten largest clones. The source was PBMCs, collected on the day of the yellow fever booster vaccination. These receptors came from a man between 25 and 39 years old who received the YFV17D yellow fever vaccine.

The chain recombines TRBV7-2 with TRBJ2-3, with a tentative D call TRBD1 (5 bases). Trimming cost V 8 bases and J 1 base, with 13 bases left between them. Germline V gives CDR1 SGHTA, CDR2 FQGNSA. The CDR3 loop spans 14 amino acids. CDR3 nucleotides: TGTGCCAGCGCATGGGGCCTACGCACAGATACGCAGTATTTT. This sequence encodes CASAWGLRTDTQYF.

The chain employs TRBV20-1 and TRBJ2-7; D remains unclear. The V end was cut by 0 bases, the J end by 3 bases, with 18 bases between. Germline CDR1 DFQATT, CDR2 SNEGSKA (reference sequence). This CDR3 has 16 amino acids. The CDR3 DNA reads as TGCAGTGCTAGAGATCCGAGTAGGGTTGGCGGCTACGAGCAGTACTTC. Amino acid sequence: CSARDPSRVGGYEQYF.

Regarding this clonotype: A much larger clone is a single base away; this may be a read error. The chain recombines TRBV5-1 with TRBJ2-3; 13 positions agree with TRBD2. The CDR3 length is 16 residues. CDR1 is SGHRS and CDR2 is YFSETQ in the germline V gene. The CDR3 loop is CDSSRTSGSEKDTQYF. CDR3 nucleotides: TGCGACAGCAGTAGGACTAGCGGGAGCGAGAAAGATACGCAGTATTTT.

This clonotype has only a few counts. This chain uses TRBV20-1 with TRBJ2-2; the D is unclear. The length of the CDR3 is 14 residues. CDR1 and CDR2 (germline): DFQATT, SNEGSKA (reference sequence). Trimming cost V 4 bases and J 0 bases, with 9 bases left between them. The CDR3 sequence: CSAIGSTNTGELFF. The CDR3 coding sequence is TGCAGTGCTATCGGGTCGACGAACACCGGGGAGCTGTTTTTT.

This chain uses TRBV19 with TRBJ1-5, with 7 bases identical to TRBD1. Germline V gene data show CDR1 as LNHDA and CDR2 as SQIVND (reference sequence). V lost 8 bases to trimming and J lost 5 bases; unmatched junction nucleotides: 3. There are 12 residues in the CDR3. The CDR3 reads CASGDSDQPQHF. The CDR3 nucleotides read TGTGCCAGTGGGGACAGCGATCAGCCCCAGCATTTT.

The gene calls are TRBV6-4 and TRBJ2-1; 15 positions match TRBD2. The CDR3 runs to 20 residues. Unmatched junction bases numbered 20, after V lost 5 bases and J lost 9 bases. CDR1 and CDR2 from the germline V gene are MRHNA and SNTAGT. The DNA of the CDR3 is TGTGCCAGCAGTAGACAGGGGTTAAGGACTAGCGGGAGGGCCGTGGGTGAGCAGTTCTTC. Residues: CASSRQGLRTSGRAVGEQFF.

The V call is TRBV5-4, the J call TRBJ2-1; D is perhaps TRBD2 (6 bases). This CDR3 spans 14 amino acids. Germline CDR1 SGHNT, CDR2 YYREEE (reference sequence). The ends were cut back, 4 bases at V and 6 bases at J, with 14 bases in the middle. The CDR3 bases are TGTGCCAGCAGCGGGAGGTCTATTCCCAATGAGCAGTTCTTC. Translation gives CASSGRSIPNEQFF.

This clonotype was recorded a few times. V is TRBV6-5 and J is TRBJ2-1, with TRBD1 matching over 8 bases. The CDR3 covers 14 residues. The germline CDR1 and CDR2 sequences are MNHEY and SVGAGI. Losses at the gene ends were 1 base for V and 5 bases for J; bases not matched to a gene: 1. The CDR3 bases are TGTGCCAGCAGTTACTGGACAGGGAACAATGAGCAGTTCTTC. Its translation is CASSYWTGNNEQFF.

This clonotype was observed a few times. CDR3 DNA: TGCAGTGCTACCCCGGGACCTAGCACAGATACGCAGTATTTT. It is translated as CSATPGPSTDTQYF. V is TRBV20-1 and J is TRBJ2-3, with D perhaps assigned TRBD1 or TRBD2 (5 bases each). Trimming stripped 4 bases from V and 0 bases from J, with 11 bases between. This CDR3 has 14 amino acids. Germline CDR1 is DFQATT and CDR2 is SNEGSKA (reference sequence).

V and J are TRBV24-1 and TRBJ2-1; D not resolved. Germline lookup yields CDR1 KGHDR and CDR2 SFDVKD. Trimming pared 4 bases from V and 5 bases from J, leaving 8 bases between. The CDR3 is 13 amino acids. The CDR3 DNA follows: TGTGCCACCAGTGAGTACAGCCACAATGAGCAGTTCTTC. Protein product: CATSEYSHNEQFF.

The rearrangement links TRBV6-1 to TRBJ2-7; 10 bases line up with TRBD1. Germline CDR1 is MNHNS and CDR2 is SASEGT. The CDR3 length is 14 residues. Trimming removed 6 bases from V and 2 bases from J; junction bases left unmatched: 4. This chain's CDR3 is CASRRGQGAYEQYF. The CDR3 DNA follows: TGTGCCAGCAGGCGCGGACAGGGGGCCTACGAGCAGTACTTC.

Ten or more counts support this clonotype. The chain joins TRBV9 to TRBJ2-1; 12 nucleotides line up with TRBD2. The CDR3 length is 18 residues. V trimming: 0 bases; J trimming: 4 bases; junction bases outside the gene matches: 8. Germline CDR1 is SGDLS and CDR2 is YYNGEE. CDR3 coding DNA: TGTGCCAGCAGCGTAGGACTATCGACTAGCGGGAGTTACAATGAGCAGTTCTTC. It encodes CASSVGLSTSGSYNEQFF.

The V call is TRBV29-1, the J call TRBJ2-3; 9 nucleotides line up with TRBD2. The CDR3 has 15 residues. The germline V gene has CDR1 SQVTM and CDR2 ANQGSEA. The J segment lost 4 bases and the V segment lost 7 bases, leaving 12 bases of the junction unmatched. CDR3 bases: TGCAGCGGGGACCAAGGCCTAGCGGGACCAGATACGCAGTATTTT. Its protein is CSGDQGLAGPDTQYF.

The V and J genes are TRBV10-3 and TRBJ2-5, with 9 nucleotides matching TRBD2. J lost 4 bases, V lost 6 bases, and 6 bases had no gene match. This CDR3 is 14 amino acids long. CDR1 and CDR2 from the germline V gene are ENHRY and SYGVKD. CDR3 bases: TGTGCCATCAGGAACGGCGGGAGGGGAGAGACCCAGTACTTC. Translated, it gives CAIRNGGRGETQYF.

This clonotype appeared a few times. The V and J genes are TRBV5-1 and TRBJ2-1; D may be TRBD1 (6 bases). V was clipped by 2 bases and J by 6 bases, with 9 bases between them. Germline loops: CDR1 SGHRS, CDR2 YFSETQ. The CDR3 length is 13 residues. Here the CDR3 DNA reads TGCGCCAGCAGCTTATCAGGGGTCAATGAGCAGTTCTTC. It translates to CASSLSGVNEQFF.

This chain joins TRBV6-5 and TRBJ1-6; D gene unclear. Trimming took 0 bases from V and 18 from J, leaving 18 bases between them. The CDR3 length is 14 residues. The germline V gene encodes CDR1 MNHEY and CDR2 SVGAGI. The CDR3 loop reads CASSYSTSGPGDHF. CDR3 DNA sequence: TGTGCCAGCAGTTACTCAACGTCCGGGCCCGGGGACCACTTT.

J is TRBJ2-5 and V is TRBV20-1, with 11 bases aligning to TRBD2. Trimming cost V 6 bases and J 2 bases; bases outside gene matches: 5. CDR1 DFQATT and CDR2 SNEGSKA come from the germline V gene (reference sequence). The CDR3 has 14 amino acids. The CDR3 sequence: CSAAGTSGQETQYF. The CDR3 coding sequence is TGCAGTGCAGCCGGGACTAGCGGACAAGAGACCCAGTACTTC.

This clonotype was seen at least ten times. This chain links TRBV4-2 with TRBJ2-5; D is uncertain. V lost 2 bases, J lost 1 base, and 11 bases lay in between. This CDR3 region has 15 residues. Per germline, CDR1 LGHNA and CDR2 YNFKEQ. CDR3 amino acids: CASSQSRTTQETQYF. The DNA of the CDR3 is TGTGCCAGCAGCCAATCTCGGACGACCCAAGAGACCCAGTACTTC.

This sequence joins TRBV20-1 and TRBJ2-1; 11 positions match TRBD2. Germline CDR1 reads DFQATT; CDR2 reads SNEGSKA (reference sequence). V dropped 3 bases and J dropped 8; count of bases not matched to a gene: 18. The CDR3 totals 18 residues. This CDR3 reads CSASGDSGRVRYGDEQFF. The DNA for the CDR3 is TGCAGTGCTAGTGGGGATAGCGGGAGGGTTAGATATGGGGATGAGCAGTTCTTC.

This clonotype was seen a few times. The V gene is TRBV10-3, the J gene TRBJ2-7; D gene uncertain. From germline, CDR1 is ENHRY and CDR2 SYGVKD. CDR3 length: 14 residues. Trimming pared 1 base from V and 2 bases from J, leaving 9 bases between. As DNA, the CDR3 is TGTGCCATCAGTGAGTATAGGGATCCCTACGAGCAGTACTTC. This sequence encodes CAISEYRDPYEQYF.

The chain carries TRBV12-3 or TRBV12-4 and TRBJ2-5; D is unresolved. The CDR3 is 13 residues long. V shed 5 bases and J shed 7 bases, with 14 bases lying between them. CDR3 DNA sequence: TGTGCCAGCAGTCCTACGGATCTGGGGACCCAGTACTTC. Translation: CASSPTDLGTQYF.

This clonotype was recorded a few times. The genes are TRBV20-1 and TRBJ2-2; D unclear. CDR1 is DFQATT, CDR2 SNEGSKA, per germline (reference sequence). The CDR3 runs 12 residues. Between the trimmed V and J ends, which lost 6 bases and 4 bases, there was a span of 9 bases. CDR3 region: CSARSSTGELFF. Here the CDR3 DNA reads TGCAGTGCCCGAAGTTCCACCGGGGAGCTGTTTTTT.

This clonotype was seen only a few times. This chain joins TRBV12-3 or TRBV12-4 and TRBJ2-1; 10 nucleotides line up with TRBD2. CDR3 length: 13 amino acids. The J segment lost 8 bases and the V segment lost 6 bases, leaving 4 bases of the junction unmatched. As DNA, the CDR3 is TGTGCCAGCAGGGGACTAGCGATCGATGAGCAGTTCTTC. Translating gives CASRGLAIDEQFF.

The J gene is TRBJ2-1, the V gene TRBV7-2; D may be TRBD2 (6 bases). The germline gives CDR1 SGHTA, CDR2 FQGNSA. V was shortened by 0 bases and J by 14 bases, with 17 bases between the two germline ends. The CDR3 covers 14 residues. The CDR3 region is CASSLARGSGGEFF. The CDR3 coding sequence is TGTGCCAGCAGCTTAGCGCGCGGCAGCGGAGGGGAGTTCTTC.

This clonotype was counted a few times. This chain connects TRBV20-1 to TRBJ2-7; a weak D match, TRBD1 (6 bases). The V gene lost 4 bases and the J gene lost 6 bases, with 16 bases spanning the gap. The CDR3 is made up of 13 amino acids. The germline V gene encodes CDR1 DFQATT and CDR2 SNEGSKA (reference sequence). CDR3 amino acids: CSAMVGGAFEQYF. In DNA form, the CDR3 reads TGCAGTGCTATGGTAGGGGGTGCGTTCGAGCAGTACTTC.

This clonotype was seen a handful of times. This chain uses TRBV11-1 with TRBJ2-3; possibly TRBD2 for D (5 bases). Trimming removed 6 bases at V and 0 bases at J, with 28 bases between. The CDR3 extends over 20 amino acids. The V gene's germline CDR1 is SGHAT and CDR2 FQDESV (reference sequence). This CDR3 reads CASSSSPGWEARPSTDTQYF. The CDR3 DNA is TGTGCCAGCAGTTCCTCGCCGGGGTGGGAAGCTAGACCTAGCACAGATACGCAGTATTTT.

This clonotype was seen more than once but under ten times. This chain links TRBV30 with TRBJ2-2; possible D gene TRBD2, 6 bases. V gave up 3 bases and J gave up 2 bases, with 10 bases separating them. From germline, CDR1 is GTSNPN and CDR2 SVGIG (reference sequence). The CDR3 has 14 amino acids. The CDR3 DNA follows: TGTGCCTGGAGCGCGGGACCAAACACCGGGGAGCTGTTTTTT. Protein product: CAWSAGPNTGELFF.

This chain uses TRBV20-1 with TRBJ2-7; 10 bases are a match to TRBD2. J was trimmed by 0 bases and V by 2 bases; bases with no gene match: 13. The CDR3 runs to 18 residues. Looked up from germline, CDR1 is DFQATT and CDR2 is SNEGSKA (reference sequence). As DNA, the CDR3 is TGCAGTGCTAGATCATTTTATACTAGACTAGCGGGCTCCTACGAGCAGTACTTC. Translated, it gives CSARSFYTRLAGSYEQYF.

As DNA, the CDR3 is TGCGCCAGCAGCCAAGAAGTCCGGGGTTATCAGCCCCAGCATTTT. Encoded protein: CASSQEVRGYQPQHF. The chain uses TRBV4-3 and TRBJ1-5; D unclear. Germline CDR1 reads LGHNA; CDR2 reads YSLEER. The CDR3 has 15 amino acids. V dropped 0 bases and J dropped 5 bases, with 11 bases sitting between them.